What follows are 15 T cell receptor beta chains derived from one specimen sequenced in a study of blood T cells in healthy people across ages. Through a sample-barcoded 5' primer and a J-beta primer mix, a second PCR was run for roughly 7 to 12 cycles. Via MiXCR, TCRdb re-called the 5' RACE reads, giving one row per CDR3 protein. The sample gives fewer than 2 million distinct CDR3 sequences, 39% of which show up once; under 25% is in the top ten. Sequencing was performed on blood. Receptors originate from a human donor in good health.

The chain is built from TRBV10-3 and TRBJ2-5; D could derive from TRBD1 or TRBD2 (5 bases each). V dropped 4 bases and J dropped 5 bases, with 11 bases sitting between them. Germline V gene sequence: CDR1 ENHRY, CDR2 SYGVKD. CDR3 length: 13 amino acids. As DNA, the CDR3 is TGTGCCATCAGTGTCACCGAGGGGGAGACCCAGTACTTC. It encodes CAISVTEGETQYF.

The chain links TRBV12-3 or TRBV12-4 to TRBJ1-4, with 8 bases that match TRBD1. The CDR3 is 17 residues long. V trimming: 2 bases; J trimming: 4 bases; junction bases outside the gene matches: 9. CDR3 DNA sequence: TGTGCCAGCAGTTTAATATCGGTCGGACAGGGTAATGAAAAACTGTTTTTT. Translating it yields CASSLISVGQGNEKLFF.

The V gene is TRBV27, the J gene TRBJ2-1; TRBD2 matches 11 bases. Per germline, CDR1 MNHEY and CDR2 SMNVEV (reference sequence). V lost 4 bases and J lost 5; bases outside the gene matches: 4. The CDR3 contains 15 residues. The CDR3 here is CASSSGLAVNNEQFF. CDR3 nucleotide sequence: TGTGCCAGCAGTTCGGGACTAGCGGTAAACAATGAGCAGTTCTTC.

The sample holds one count of this clonotype. The genes are TRBV7-3 and TRBJ1-1; maybe TRBD1 (5 bases). This CDR3 has 13 residues. In germline, CDR1 is SGHTA, CDR2 FQGTGA. Trimming pared 5 bases from V and 8 bases from J, leaving 15 bases between. The CDR3: CASSNDPTGEAFF. Written as DNA, the CDR3 is TGTGCCAGCAGCAACGATCCAACAGGAGAAGCTTTCTTT.

Regarding this clonotype: The junction departs from germline at one end; a sequencing error may be responsible. This chain uses TRBV12-3 or TRBV12-4 with TRBJ2-4; TRBD2 might be the D (7 bases). TRBJ2-5 matches the DNA end more closely, so the J call is doubtful. The CDR3 length is 15 residues. CDR3 protein: CASSWGGGHQETQYF. The CDR3 DNA reads as TGTGCCAGCAGTTGGGGCGGGGGCCACCAGGAGACCCAGTACTTC.

The chain couples TRBV28 to TRBJ1-5; D is unresolved. This CDR3 is 14 amino acids long. V was trimmed by 5 bases and J by 9 bases, leaving 17 bases between them. Looked up from germline, CDR1 is MDHEN and CDR2 is SYDVKM. The CDR3 region has the DNA TGTGCCAGCAGTCAAGCACCCGAGGCTAGGCCCCAGCATTTT. Its protein product is CASSQAPEARPQHF.

V and J are TRBV12-3 or TRBV12-4 and TRBJ1-5; D is unclear. V lost 3 bases and J lost 5, with 20 bases in between. This CDR3 is built from 17 residues. The CDR3: CASSFGGAEPGDQPQHF. The CDR3 bases are TGTGCCAGCAGTTTTGGTGGAGCCGAACCCGGGGATCAGCCCCAGCATTTT.

This chain uses TRBV15 with TRBJ2-4, with 7 nucleotides matching TRBD1. V shed 2 bases and J 5 bases; nucleotides not matched to a gene: 3. Germline loops: CDR1 LNHNV, CDR2 YYDKDF (reference sequence). CDR3 length equals 14 residues. The CDR3 protein is CATSRHRGENIQYF. CDR3 DNA sequence: TGTGCCACCAGCAGACACAGGGGTGAAAACATTCAGTACTTC.

The genes are TRBV5-1 and TRBJ2-7, with 9 bases fitting TRBD2. After removal of 4 bases from V and 8 bases from J, the junction contained 25 bases not matched to a gene. Germline lookup yields CDR1 SGHRS and CDR2 YFSETQ. CDR3 length equals 19 residues. This CDR3 reads CASSPSVQRGALEFTQQYF. Written as DNA, the CDR3 is TGCGCCAGCAGCCCCTCTGTACAGCGGGGGGCCCTAGAGTTTACGCAGCAGTACTTC.

V and J are TRBV12-3 or TRBV12-4 and TRBJ1-2; D unclear. Trimming removed 1 base at V and 7 bases at J, with 10 bases between. This CDR3 has 13 residues. The CDR3 reads CASSLEGFFGYTF. The CDR3 DNA reads as TGTGCCAGCAGTTTAGAGGGATTTTTTGGCTACACCTTC.

The V gene is TRBV28, the J gene TRBJ2-5, with D unclear. Per germline, CDR1 MDHEN and CDR2 SYDVKM. The CDR3 runs to 16 residues. Trimming left V 6 bases short and J 2 bases short, with 19 bases between. The CDR3 region has the DNA TGTGCCAGCAGCCAGTCTTATCCCCCGAGACAAGAGACCCAGTACTTC. Amino acids: CASSQSYPPRQETQYF.

The gene calls are TRBV28 and TRBJ1-2, with D possibly being TRBD1 (5 bases). Germline-derived CDR1 and CDR2 are MDHEN and SYDVKM. This CDR3 spans 15 amino acids. V was cut by 1 base and J by 8 bases, with 17 bases left in between. The CDR3 bases are TGTGCCAGCAGTTTATTGGCTCAGGGTGAAGGGGGCTACACCTTC. The encoded protein is CASSLLAQGEGGYTF.

This clonotype appeared once. The junction departs from the called germline gene at one end, perhaps through a read error. V is TRBV5-1 and J is TRBJ2-7; no reliable D call. The CDR3 totals 15 residues. CDR1 SGHRS and CDR2 YFSETQ come from the germline V gene. In DNA form, the CDR3 reads TGCACCAGCAGCTTGGGATCAGGCTACAACTACGAGCAGTACTTC. Protein product: CTSSLGSGYNYEQYF.

This clonotype was counted only a few times. CDR3 amino acids: CATSRVGGTNQPQHF. The DNA for the CDR3 is TGTGCCACCAGCAGGGTCGGGGGGACTAATCAGCCCCAGCATTTT. This chain joins TRBV15 and TRBJ1-5, with D perhaps TRBD1 (5 bases). CDR1 is LNHNV and CDR2 is YYDKDF in the germline V gene (reference sequence). The CDR3 covers 15 residues. Trimming took 3 bases from V and 4 from J, leaving 13 bases between them.

The CDR3 here is CSALGRANTEAFF. The CDR3 nucleotides are TGCAGTGCATTGGGACGGGCGAACACTGAAGCTTTCTTT. The chain uses TRBV20-1 and TRBJ1-1, with D perhaps TRBD1 (5 bases). The CDR3 extends over 13 amino acids. CDR1 and CDR2 (germline): DFQATT, SNEGSKA (reference sequence). The V end was cut by 6 bases, the J end by 1 base, with 12 bases between.